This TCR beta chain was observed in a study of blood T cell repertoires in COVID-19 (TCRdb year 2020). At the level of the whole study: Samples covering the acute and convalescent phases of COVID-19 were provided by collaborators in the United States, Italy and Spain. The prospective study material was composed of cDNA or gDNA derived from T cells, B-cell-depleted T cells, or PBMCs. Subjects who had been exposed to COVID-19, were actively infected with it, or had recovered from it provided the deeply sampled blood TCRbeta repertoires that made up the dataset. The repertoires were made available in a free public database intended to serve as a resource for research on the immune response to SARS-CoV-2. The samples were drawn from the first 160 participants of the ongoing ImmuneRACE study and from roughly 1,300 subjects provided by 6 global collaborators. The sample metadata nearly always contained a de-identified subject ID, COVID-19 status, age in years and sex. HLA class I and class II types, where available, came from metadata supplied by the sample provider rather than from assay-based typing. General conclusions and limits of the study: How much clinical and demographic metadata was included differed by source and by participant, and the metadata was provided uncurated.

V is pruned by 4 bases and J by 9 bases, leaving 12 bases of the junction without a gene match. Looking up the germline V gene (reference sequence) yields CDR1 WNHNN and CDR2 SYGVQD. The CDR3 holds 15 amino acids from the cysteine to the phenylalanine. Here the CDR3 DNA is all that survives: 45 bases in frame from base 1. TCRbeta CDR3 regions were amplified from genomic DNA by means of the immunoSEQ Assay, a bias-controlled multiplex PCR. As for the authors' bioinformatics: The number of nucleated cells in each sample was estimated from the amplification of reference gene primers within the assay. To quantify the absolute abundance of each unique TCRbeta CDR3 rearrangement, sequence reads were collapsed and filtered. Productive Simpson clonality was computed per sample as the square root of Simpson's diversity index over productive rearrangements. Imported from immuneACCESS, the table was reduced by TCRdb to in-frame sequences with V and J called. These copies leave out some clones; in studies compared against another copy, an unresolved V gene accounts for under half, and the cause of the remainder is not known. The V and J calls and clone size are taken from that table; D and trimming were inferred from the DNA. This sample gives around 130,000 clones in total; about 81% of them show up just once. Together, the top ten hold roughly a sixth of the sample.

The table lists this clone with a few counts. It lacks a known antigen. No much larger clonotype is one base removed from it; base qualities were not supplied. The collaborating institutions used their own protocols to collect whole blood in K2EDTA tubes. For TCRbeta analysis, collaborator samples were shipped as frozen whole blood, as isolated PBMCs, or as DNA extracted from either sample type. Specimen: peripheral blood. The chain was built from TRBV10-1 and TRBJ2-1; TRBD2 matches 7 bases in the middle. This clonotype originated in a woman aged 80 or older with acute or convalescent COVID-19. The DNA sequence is TGCGCCAGCAGTGCGGAACCATACGGGGGGTTTGAGCAGTTCTTC. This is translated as CASSAEPYGGFEQFF.